These 13 T cell receptor beta chains came from one sample sequenced in a study of blood T cell repertoires in COVID-19. Sequencing used immunoSEQ multiplex PCR; TCRdb keeps in-frame clones, though not all of them. Found here are roughly 58,000 clones, just over 70% of them singletons; the top ten hold about half. Sequenced: PBMCs or T cells enriched from blood (not recorded which). The receptor source for this set is a woman aged 60-70 years who had been exposed to COVID-19.

The J gene is TRBJ2-7, the V gene TRBV6-2 or TRBV6-3; 9 bases are shared with TRBD1. CDR1 and CDR2 (germline): MNHEY, SVGEGT. V shed 6 bases, J shed 3 bases, and the junction held 3 bases outside the gene matches. The CDR3 is 13 amino acids. The CDR3 spells CASSRTGVYEQYF. Written as DNA, the CDR3 is TGTGCCAGCAGCAGGACAGGGGTCTACGAGCAGTACTTC.

V gene TRBV19 combines with J gene TRBJ2-2; perhaps TRBD1 as D (5 bases). The CDR3 is 14 residues long. Germline CDR1 reads LNHDA; CDR2 reads SQIVND (reference sequence). V was pared by 4 bases and J by 2 bases, with 8 bases between. Written as DNA, the CDR3 is TGTGCCAGTAGTAGACAGTTCAACACCGGGGAGCTGTTTTTT. Translating it yields CASSRQFNTGELFF.

This chain links TRBV4-1 with TRBJ2-1, with D maybe TRBD2 (6 bases). V was pared by 0 bases and J by 4 bases, with 10 bases between. The CDR3 runs 15 residues. Germline CDR1 reads MGHRA; CDR2 reads YSYEKL. CDR3 coding DNA: TGCGCCAGCAGCCAAGAGGGCGGGGTGTACAATGAGCAGTTCTTC. Encoded protein: CASSQEGGVYNEQFF.

This clone was seen only a few times. J is TRBJ1-6 and V is TRBV5-1; the D gene is possibly TRBD1 (6 bases). There are 14 residues in the CDR3. V lost 2 bases and J lost 10, with 13 bases in between. The germline V gene encodes CDR1 SGHRS and CDR2 YFSETQ. This chain's CDR3 is CASSLTGQGSPLHF. As DNA, the CDR3 is TGCGCCAGCAGCTTAACAGGGCAGGGATCACCCCTCCACTTT.

The chain couples TRBV30 to TRBJ2-1; 7 bases agree with TRBD1. V shed 2 bases and J 3 bases; nucleotides not matched to a gene: 7. Germline V gene data show CDR1 as GTSNPN and CDR2 as SVGIG (reference sequence). The CDR3 is 15 amino acids. In DNA, the CDR3 is TGTGCCTGGAGTACCCGGGACAGAATCTACAATGAGCAGTTCTTC. Protein product: CAWSTRDRIYNEQFF. Full variable domain (rest looked up from reference TRBV30 and TRBJ2-1): SQTIHQWPATLVQPVGSPLSLECTVEGTSNPNLYWYRQAAGRGLQLLFYSVGIGQISSEVPQNLSASRPQDRQFILSSKKLLLSDSGFYLCAWSTRDRIYNEQFFGPGTRLTVL.

The rearrangement links TRBV12-3 or TRBV12-4 to TRBJ2-2; no firm D call. The V end lost 5 bases, the J end lost 4 bases, and 8 bases lay between the germline ends. There are 13 residues in the CDR3. The CDR3 nucleotides read TGTGCCAGCAGTCTTCAGGCCACCGGGGAGCTGTTTTTT. It codes for CASSLQATGELFF.

The genes are TRBV4-3 and TRBJ2-1; 10 bases map to TRBD2. Germline CDR1 LGHNA, CDR2 YSLEER. The CDR3 runs to 17 residues. V trimming: 0 bases; J trimming: 4 bases; junction bases outside the gene matches: 6. The CDR3 nucleotides read TGCGCCAGCAGCCAAGACGGAGCGGGAGGGATATACAATGAGCAGTTCTTC. Translated: CASSQDGAGGIYNEQFF.

This clone has only a few counts. The chain joins TRBV6-5 to TRBJ1-5, with a tentative D call TRBD1 (5 bases). This CDR3 is built from 16 residues. CDR1 and CDR2 from the germline V gene are MNHEY and SVGAGI. V was pared by 0 bases and J by 2 bases, with 11 bases between. The CDR3 coding sequence is TGTGCCAGCAGTTACTCAGGGGTGGGTGGCAATCAGCCCCAGCATTTT. Encoded protein: CASSYSGVGGNQPQHF.

The chain recombines TRBV5-4 with TRBJ1-1, with no clear D. This CDR3 is built from 14 residues. CDR1 is SGHNT, CDR2 YYREEE, per germline (reference sequence). The V end lost 1 base, the J end lost 0 bases, and 7 bases lay between the germline ends. In DNA form, the CDR3 reads TGTGCCAGCAGCTTGCCGGGGATGAACACTGAAGCTTTCTTT. As protein: CASSLPGMNTEAFF. Full variable domain (outside the CDR3, taken from reference TRBV5-4 and TRBJ1-1): ETGVTQSPTHLIKTRGQQVTLRCSSQSGHNTVSWYQQALGQGPQFIFQYYREEENGRGNFPPRFSGLQFPNYSSELNVNALELDDSALYLCASSLPGMNTEAFFGQGTRLTVV.

CDR3 residues: CASSHELAGGVGELFF. The CDR3 DNA is TGCGCCAGCAGCCACGAACTAGCGGGAGGGGTCGGGGAGCTGTTTTTT. V is TRBV4-3 and J is TRBJ2-2; 13 nucleotides align to TRBD2. V trimming: 3 bases; J trimming: 7 bases; junction bases outside the gene matches: 5. This CDR3 is built from 16 residues. Germline CDR1 reads LGHNA; CDR2 reads YSLEER.

V gene TRBV19 combines with J gene TRBJ2-2, with D tentatively TRBD1 (5 bases). Germline lookup yields CDR1 LNHDA and CDR2 SQIVND (reference sequence). Trimming left V 6 bases short and J 5 bases short, with 13 bases between. This CDR3 region has 14 residues. The CDR3 here is CASRQVAGTGELFF. CDR3 DNA sequence: TGTGCCAGTAGGCAGGTGGCAGGGACCGGGGAGCTGTTTTTT. The full variable domain, its missing parts supplied by reference TRBV19 and TRBJ2-2, is DGGITQSPKYLFRKEGQNVTLSCEQNLNHDAMYWYRQDPGQGLRLIYYSQIVNDFQKGDIAEGYSVSREKKESFPLTVTSAQKNPTAFYLCASRQVAGTGELFFGEGSRLTVL.

This clone has more than one count but fewer than ten. The chain couples TRBV2 to TRBJ1-2; weak D call: TRBD1 (6 bases). The CDR3 length is 16 residues. Per the germline V gene, CDR1 is SNHLY and CDR2 is FYNNEI. V was shortened by 7 bases and J by 10 bases, with 28 bases between the two germline ends. CDR3 sequence: CASTTFGAGVLADYTF. The CDR3 nucleotides are TGTGCCAGCACGACCTTTGGGGCAGGGGTCCTTGCGGACTACACCTTC.

The gene calls are TRBV5-1 and TRBJ2-5, with 13 positions matching TRBD2. The CDR3 spans 14 residues. Germline lookup yields CDR1 SGHRS and CDR2 YFSETQ. Trimming cost V 7 bases and J 5 bases; bases outside gene matches: 5. CDR3 DNA sequence: TGCGCCAGCCACACTAGCGGGAGGGCGGAGACCCAGTACTTC. It yields the protein CASHTSGRAETQYF.